These 29 T cell receptor beta chains were sequenced from one sample in a study of cytomegalovirus exposure and HLA in healthy donors. Sequencing used immunoSEQ multiplex PCR; TCRdb keeps in-frame clones, though not all of them. The sample contains about 400,000 clones, about nine tenths of which appear only once. Material for sequencing was PBMCs. The receptors were sampled from a woman in her late teens or twenties in good health and CMV-seronegative.

The chain employs TRBV27 and TRBJ2-3, with 8 nucleotides matching TRBD2. Looked up from germline, CDR1 is MNHEY and CDR2 is SMNVEV (reference sequence). The CDR3 extends over 13 amino acids. Trimming removed 6 bases from V and 5 bases from J; junction bases left unmatched: 4. The CDR3 DNA is TGTGCCAGCAGACCGGGAGGGGGAGATACGCAGTATTTT. Its translation: CASRPGGGDTQYF.

The J gene is TRBJ1-5, the V gene TRBV5-4, with no clear D. The CDR3 spans 13 residues. The V gene lost 1 base and the J gene lost 4 bases, with 6 bases spanning the gap. The germline gives CDR1 SGHNT, CDR2 YYREEE (reference sequence). The CDR3 nucleotides are TGTGCCAGCAGCTTGTCCCGGAATCAGCCCCAGCATTTT. It specifies CASSLSRNQPQHF.

The chain recombines TRBV5-1 with TRBJ2-1; D might be TRBD1 (5 bases). The V gene's germline CDR1 is SGHRS and CDR2 YFSETQ. Trimming removed 0 bases from V and 10 bases from J, with 14 bases in between. This CDR3 spans 14 amino acids. The chain's CDR3 is CASSLAFGASEQFF. The CDR3, as DNA: TGCGCCAGCAGCTTGGCATTTGGGGCAAGCGAGCAGTTCTTC.

CDR3 nucleotide sequence: TGTGCCAGCAGTGCGGGTCAGGGGAATATAGCTAACTATGGCTACACCTTC. Its protein product is CASSAGQGNIANYGYTF. V usage is TRBV6-1 and J usage is TRBJ1-2, with TRBD1 as a possible D gene (6 bases). The CDR3 runs to 17 residues. Germline V gene data show CDR1 as MNHNS and CDR2 as SASEGT. The V and J ends lost 4 bases and 0 bases respectively, with 18 bases between them.

This chain uses TRBV2 with TRBJ1-5; D call uncertain. CDR1 is SNHLY and CDR2 is FYNNEI in the germline V gene. V lost 7 bases and J lost 1, with 14 bases in between. The CDR3 totals 15 residues. The chain's CDR3 is CASTPFVRSNQPQHF. The CDR3 region has the DNA TGTGCCAGCACCCCGTTTGTGAGGAGCAATCAGCCCCAGCATTTT.

The V call is TRBV14, the J call TRBJ2-7, with TRBD2 matching over 10 bases. Germline loops: CDR1 SGHDN, CDR2 FVKESK. V lost 1 base to trimming and J lost 4 bases; unmatched junction nucleotides: 4. The CDR3 has 15 residues. The CDR3 DNA reads TGTGCCAGCAGCCAAGGAATAGCGGGAGGATACGAGCAGTACTTC. As protein: CASSQGIAGGYEQYF.

The chain has TRBV5-1 and TRBJ2-1; possible D gene TRBD1, 5 bases. Per the germline V gene, CDR1 is SGHRS and CDR2 is YFSETQ. The CDR3 totals 14 residues. The ends were cut back, 0 bases at V and 5 bases at J, with 9 bases in the middle. The CDR3: CASSLGGRDNEQFF. The DNA of the CDR3 is TGCGCCAGCAGCTTGGGGGGCAGAGACAATGAGCAGTTCTTC.

The genes are TRBV15 and TRBJ2-7; D is perhaps TRBD2 (6 bases). CDR3 length equals 15 residues. Per the germline V gene, CDR1 is LNHNV and CDR2 is YYDKDF (reference sequence). The V end was cut by 5 bases, the J end by 0 bases, with 14 bases between. The chain's CDR3 is CATSAGLSSSYEQYF. The CDR3 DNA is TGTGCCACCAGCGCGGGACTGTCAAGCTCCTACGAGCAGTACTTC.

The chain joins TRBV5-6 to TRBJ2-3; D not resolved. The V gene's germline CDR1 is SGHDT and CDR2 YYEEEE. The CDR3 has 18 residues. The V gene lost 0 bases and the J gene lost 4 bases, with 21 bases spanning the gap. This CDR3 is CASSLGPEPRVFADTQYF. The CDR3 coding sequence is TGTGCCAGCAGCTTGGGCCCTGAACCCCGGGTGTTCGCAGATACGCAGTATTTT.

The rearrangement uses TRBV4-2 and TRBJ2-1, with D possibly being TRBD1 (5 bases). CDR1 and CDR2 from the germline V gene are LGHNA and YNFKEQ. CDR3 length equals 16 residues. V lost 0 bases to trimming and J lost 1 base, with 10 bases between them. The CDR3 nucleotides are TGTGCCAGCAGCCAAGAAGGTCCAGGGTCCTACAATGAGCAGTTCTTC. Translating gives CASSQEGPGSYNEQFF.

The chain recombines TRBV19 with TRBJ2-7, with TRBD2 matching over 8 bases. With V trimmed by 3 bases and J by 1 base, 2 bases remained unmatched. The V gene's germline CDR1 is LNHDA and CDR2 SQIVND (reference sequence). The CDR3 covers 14 residues. CDR3 DNA: TGTGCCAGTAGTATTGTAGCGGGATCCTACGAGCAGTACTTC. The encoded protein is CASSIVAGSYEQYF.

This chain joins TRBV11-2 and TRBJ1-2; the match to TRBD1 covers 8 bases. Germline CDR1 and CDR2: SGHAT and FQNNGV. The V segment lost 4 bases and the J segment 4 bases; nucleotides outside the gene matches: 8. The CDR3 covers 15 residues. The CDR3 is CASSSLWQGAYGYTF. In DNA, the CDR3 is TGTGCCAGCAGCTCCCTTTGGCAGGGGGCCTATGGCTACACCTTC.

This rearrangement joins TRBV5-4 to TRBJ2-2, with D unclear. The V end lost 4 bases, the J end lost 4 bases, and 17 bases lay between the germline ends. Looked up from germline, CDR1 is SGHNT and CDR2 is YYREEE (reference sequence). This CDR3 is built from 16 residues. The CDR3 here is CASSPRRQPGTGELFF. The CDR3 DNA is TGTGCCAGCAGCCCTAGACGGCAGCCGGGCACCGGGGAGCTGTTTTTT.

The gene calls are TRBV27 and TRBJ2-1, with a weak D call TRBD1 (6 bases). Between the trimmed V and J ends, which lost 5 bases and 2 bases, there was a span of 13 bases. The germline V gene encodes CDR1 MNHEY and CDR2 SMNVEV (reference sequence). CDR3 length equals 15 residues. DNA of the CDR3: TGTGCCAGCAGTCTGGACAGACTTCCCTACAATGAGCAGTTCTTC. This gives the protein CASSLDRLPYNEQFF.

The rearrangement links TRBV28 to TRBJ1-2; D perhaps matches TRBD1 (6 bases). Between the trimmed V and J ends, which lost 7 bases and 5 bases, there was a span of 14 bases. The CDR3 spans 13 residues. In germline, CDR1 is MDHEN, CDR2 SYDVKM. This chain's CDR3 is CASNIQGAYGYTF. The CDR3, as DNA: TGTGCCAGCAACATACAGGGCGCATATGGCTACACCTTC.

This clone was seen at least ten times. This rearrangement joins TRBV6-4 to TRBJ2-3; 9 nucleotides agree with TRBD1. Losses at the gene ends were 5 bases for V and 1 base for J; bases not matched to a gene: 1. This CDR3 has 14 residues. Germline lookup yields CDR1 MRHNA and CDR2 SNTAGT. The CDR3 here is CASSRTGGTDTQYF. The CDR3, as DNA: TGTGCCAGCAGTCGGACAGGGGGCACAGATACGCAGTATTTT.

The chain recombines TRBV11-3 with TRBJ2-5, with 8 bases that match TRBD2. This CDR3 has 15 amino acids. Germline CDR1 is SGHNT and CDR2 is YENEEA. With V trimmed by 5 bases and J by 5 bases, 10 bases remained unmatched. The CDR3 sequence: CASSPSGGVGETQYF. The CDR3 region has the DNA TGTGCCAGCAGCCCGTCGGGAGGGGTCGGGGAGACCCAGTACTTC.

This rearrangement joins TRBV28 to TRBJ2-7, with 7 bases that match TRBD1. V shed 6 bases, J shed 6 bases, and the junction held 14 bases outside the gene matches. The CDR3 loop spans 15 amino acids. Per germline, CDR1 MDHEN and CDR2 SYDVKM. CDR3 residues: CASSLDRAIKSEQYF. DNA of the CDR3: TGTGCCAGCAGCCTCGACAGGGCCATCAAGTCCGAGCAGTACTTC.

V usage is TRBV28 and J usage is TRBJ1-1; TRBD1 matches at 8 bases. This CDR3 is 15 amino acids long. Germline V CDR1 and CDR2: MDHEN, SYDVKM. The trim removed 5 bases at V and 5 bases at J, leaving 10 bases unmatched. The CDR3 region is CASSPRLTGATEAFF. CDR3 coding DNA: TGTGCCAGCAGTCCCCGCCTGACAGGGGCGACTGAAGCTTTCTTT.

The DNA for the CDR3 is TGTGCCAGCAGTTACGACGGGATCAATCAGCCCCAGCATTTT. Protein sequence: CASSYDGINQPQHF. The chain joins TRBV7-9 to TRBJ1-5; D unresolved. The V gene's germline CDR1 is SEHNR and CDR2 FQNEAQ (reference sequence). This CDR3 region has 14 residues. Trimming took off 6 bases at V and 3 bases at J, with 12 bases between the two ends.

A single count supports this clone. V usage is TRBV10-1 and J usage is TRBJ2-1; maybe TRBD2 (6 bases). This CDR3 has 14 residues. Trimming took off 3 bases at V and 6 bases at J, with 12 bases between the two ends. CDR1 WNHNN and CDR2 SYGVQD come from the germline V gene (reference sequence). CDR3: CASSEDSAGNEQFF. CDR3 in DNA: TGCGCCAGCAGTGAAGACTCAGCGGGCAATGAGCAGTTCTTC.

The chain employs TRBV2 and TRBJ2-1, with unresolved D. V was pared by 6 bases and J by 4 bases, with 13 bases between. The germline CDR1 and CDR2 sequences are SNHLY and FYNNEI. This CDR3 has 14 amino acids. The CDR3 spells CASSESPGYNEQFF. For the CDR3, the DNA is TGTGCCAGCAGCGAATCCCCAGGATACAATGAGCAGTTCTTC.

V is TRBV5-6 and J is TRBJ2-3, with 8 bases identical to TRBD2. Germline V lookup: CDR1 SGHDT, CDR2 YYEEEE. The CDR3 spans 18 residues. V trimming: 3 bases; J trimming: 8 bases; junction bases outside the gene matches: 20. Here the CDR3 DNA reads TGTGCCAGCAGCTCCGGCGTCAGTGTAGACGGGGGGGATTTTACGCAGTATTTT. Translation gives CASSSGVSVDGGDFTQYF.

The gene calls are TRBV25-1 and TRBJ2-7, with TRBD1 matching over 10 bases. This CDR3 has 16 residues. V shed 4 bases, J shed 3 bases, and the junction held 9 bases outside the gene matches. The germline V gene encodes CDR1 MGHDK and CDR2 SYGVNS. CDR3 region: CASSGLAGTGVYEQYF. CDR3 sequence (DNA): TGTGCCAGCAGTGGCCTCGCCGGGACAGGGGTCTACGAGCAGTACTTC.

CDR3 region: CASSEGLAGGLDTQYF. The CDR3 DNA reads TGCGCCAGCAGCGAGGGACTAGCGGGAGGCTTAGATACGCAGTATTTT. The rearrangement links TRBV5-1 to TRBJ2-3; 15 positions match TRBD2. This CDR3 spans 16 amino acids. CDR1 and CDR2 (germline): SGHRS, YFSETQ. Losses at the gene ends were 4 bases for V and 5 bases for J; bases not matched to a gene: 5.

The CDR3 nucleotides are TGTGCCAGCAGTTCGACCGGGGAGCTGTTTTTT. As protein: CASSSTGELFF. The V call is TRBV27, the J call TRBJ2-2; D gene uncertain. Deletions cut 4 bases from V and 5 bases from J, with 2 bases between. The CDR3 is 11 residues long. Germline V gene data show CDR1 as MNHEY and CDR2 as SMNVEV (reference sequence).

This chain joins TRBV13 and TRBJ2-7; maybe TRBD2 (6 bases). V was clipped by 0 bases and J by 7 bases, with 16 bases between them. Germline-derived CDR1 and CDR2 are PRHDT and FYEKMQ (reference sequence). The CDR3 sequence is 15 residues long. The CDR3, as DNA: TGTGCCAGCAGCTTAGGTTCGGGACCGGGAGCGGAGCAGTACTTC. It yields the protein CASSLGSGPGAEQYF.

This sequence joins TRBV6-1 and TRBJ2-7; TRBD1 is a possible D gene (8 bases). The germline V gene encodes CDR1 MNHNS and CDR2 SASEGT. Trimming removed 4 bases at V and 3 bases at J, with 16 bases between. The CDR3 is 15 amino acids. CDR3 coding DNA: TGTGCCAGCAGTGTCAACAGGGGGGGAAGCTACGAGCAGTACTTC. Its protein is CASSVNRGGSYEQYF.

V and J are TRBV28 and TRBJ2-7; D perhaps matches TRBD1 (6 bases). The V end was cut by 6 bases, the J end by 5 bases, with 17 bases between. This CDR3 is built from 14 residues. From germline, CDR1 is MDHEN and CDR2 SYDVKM. The CDR3 sequence is CASSPTGWADEQYF. In DNA, the CDR3 is TGTGCCAGCAGCCCGACAGGTTGGGCGGACGAGCAGTACTTC.